This T cell receptor (beta chain) was observed in a study of blood T cell repertoires in COVID-19. In the study overall: Specimens from acute and convalescent COVID-19 originated in the United States, Italy and Spain. Nucleic acid was either cDNA or gDNA, and it came from T cells, B-cell-depleted T cells, or PBMCs.

Germline lookup yields CDR1 SGHTA and CDR2 FQGNSA. This CDR3 region has 15 residues. The ends lost 5 bases at V and 5 bases at J; junction bases unmatched: 9. Method: immunoSEQ multiplex PCR; TCRdb's copy keeps in-frame clones and lacks some. This sample has some 200,000 clones, with around four fifths found just once. V gene TRBV7-2 combines with J gene TRBJ2-5; the match to TRBD1 covers 9 bases. This receptor was identified in a woman in her fifties or sixties who had recovered from COVID-19. Sequencing was done on a sample of peripheral blood. The CDR3 nucleotides read TGTGCCAGCAGCGGGGACAGGGTGATGTGGGAGACCCAGTACTTC. Protein: CASSGDRVMWETQYF.